These 31 T cell receptor beta chains were all obtained from the same sample, sequenced in a study of shared clonotypes between healthy human individuals. Measured with immunoSEQ multiplex PCR; TCRdb has only the in-frame clones, and not every one. The sample contains over a million clones, around 78% of which appear only once. Sample: memory CD4+ T cells from PBMCs. This sample's subset: CD45RA-negative fraction. All receptors come from a man between 18 and 35 years old in good health. Some clones in this sample may be carry-over from other donors' samples.

This clone was counted between two and nine times. The chain has TRBV13 and TRBJ1-2; TRBD1 matches 7 bases. The germline gives CDR1 PRHDT, CDR2 FYEKMQ (reference sequence). This CDR3 spans 13 amino acids. V was pared by 6 bases and J by 7 bases, with 8 bases of the junction left unmatched. The CDR3 DNA sequence: TGTGCCAGCAGTAAAAGGGGGCTCTGTGGCTACACCTTC. This gives the protein CASSKRGLCGYTF.

The gene calls are TRBV19 and TRBJ1-1; no clear D gene. Trimming took off 1 base at V and 0 bases at J, with 18 bases between the two ends. Germline assignment: CDR1 LNHDA and CDR2 SQIVND (reference sequence). The CDR3 is 18 residues long. The chain's CDR3 is CASSIGSRTGELNTEAFF. CDR3 in DNA: TGTGCCAGTAGTATAGGATCCCGGACGGGAGAATTGAACACTGAAGCTTTCTTT. Using reference TRBV19 and TRBJ1-1 for the parts outside the CDR3, the full variable domain is DGGITQSPKYLFRKEGQNVTLSCEQNLNHDAMYWYRQDPGQGLRLIYYSQIVNDFQKGDIAEGYSVSREKKESFPLTVTSAQKNPTAFYLCASSIGSRTGELNTEAFFGQGTRLTVV.

V gene TRBV6-5 combines with J gene TRBJ1-1, with D possibly being TRBD1 (5 bases). The V gene lost 0 bases and the J gene lost 3 bases, with 11 bases spanning the gap. Per the germline V gene, CDR1 is MNHEY and CDR2 is SVGAGI. The CDR3 has 15 residues. CDR3 sequence (DNA): TGTGCCAGCAGTTACTCGAACACGGGGGACACTGAAGCTTTCTTT. The encoded protein is CASSYSNTGDTEAFF.

This chain connects TRBV6-6 to TRBJ2-5; no clear D gene. The CDR3 is 12 residues long. Germline CDR1 and CDR2: MNHNY and SVGAGI (reference sequence). Trimming left V 6 bases short and J 1 base short, with 6 bases between. The CDR3 loop is CASSRPQETQYF. The CDR3 coding sequence is TGTGCCAGCAGCCGGCCCCAAGAGACCCAGTACTTC.

The chain employs TRBV6-5 and TRBJ2-3; weak D call: TRBD1 (7 bases). Per the germline V gene, CDR1 is MNHEY and CDR2 is SVGAGI. V was clipped by 6 bases and J by 4 bases, with 14 bases between them. This CDR3 comprises 14 residues. The CDR3 protein is CASRRQGGSDTQYF. The DNA for the CDR3 is TGTGCCAGCAGGAGGCAGGGGGGTTCAGATACGCAGTATTTT.

This clone has more than one count but fewer than ten. The CDR3 DNA is TGTGCCAGCAGCCAGACTAGCGGGGGAATACAAGAGACCCAGTACTTC. This gives the protein CASSQTSGGIQETQYF. The gene calls are TRBV9 and TRBJ2-5, with 12 bases that match TRBD2. The CDR3 covers 16 residues. J was trimmed by 2 bases and V by 4 bases; bases with no gene match: 6. Germline V gene lookup returns CDR1 SGDLS and CDR2 YYNGEE.

The CDR3 region has the DNA TGTGCCAGCATTCCGCAGGGGGTGGTGGAAAAACTGTTTTTT. Its translation is CASIPQGVVEKLFF. V is TRBV2 and J is TRBJ1-4, with TRBD1 identical over 7 bases. Germline assignment: CDR1 SNHLY and CDR2 FYNNEI. Trimming took 7 bases from V and 8 from J; bases not matched to a gene: 10. The CDR3 is 14 amino acids. The entire variable domain, with the rest obtained from reference TRBV2 and TRBJ1-4, is as follows: EPEVTQTPSHQVTQMGQEVILRCVPISNHLYFYWYRQILGQKVEFLVSFYNNEISEKSEIFDDQFSVERPDGSNFTLKIRSTKLEDSAMYFCASIPQGVVEKLFFGSGTQLSVL.

The chain couples TRBV7-2 to TRBJ2-1; 11 nucleotides align to TRBD2. The CDR3 has 18 residues. Trimming cost V 5 bases and J 4 bases; bases outside gene matches: 13. Per the germline V gene, CDR1 is SGHTA and CDR2 is FQGNSA. CDR3 amino acids: CASSTQGLAGGLYNEQFF. Here the CDR3 DNA reads TGTGCCAGCAGCACTCAAGGGCTAGCGGGAGGATTATACAATGAGCAGTTCTTC.

The count of this clone is one. V usage is TRBV25-1 and J usage is TRBJ2-6; TRBD2 agrees at 10 bases. The J call is uncertain, as TRBJ2-7 better fits the DNA end. Germline lookup yields CDR1 MGHDK and CDR2 SYGVNS. This CDR3 spans 13 amino acids. In DNA form, the CDR3 reads TGTGCCAGCAGTGAACTAGCGGGAGTAAGGCAGTACTTC. Amino acid sequence: CASSELAGVRQYF.

The genes are TRBV15 and TRBJ2-1; D may match TRBD1 or TRBD2 (5 bases each). This CDR3 is built from 10 residues. V was shortened by 9 bases and J by 10 bases, with 10 bases between the two germline ends. From germline, CDR1 is LNHNV and CDR2 YYDKDF (reference sequence). Here the CDR3 reads CATGTLEQFF. In DNA form, the CDR3 reads TGTGCCACAGGGACCTTAGAGCAGTTCTTC.

The rearrangement joins TRBV28 to TRBJ2-2; possible D gene TRBD2, 6 bases. Germline V CDR1 and CDR2: MDHEN, SYDVKM. V shed 1 base and J shed 0 bases, with 12 bases lying between them. This CDR3 is built from 17 residues. CDR3 bases: TGTGCCAGCAGTTTATATAGGCGCGGGGCGAACACCGGGGAGCTGTTTTTT. Encoded protein: CASSLYRRGANTGELFF.

The chain is built from TRBV9 and TRBJ1-4; D not certain. Trimming cost V 3 bases and J 6 bases, with 12 bases left between them. The germline gives CDR1 SGDLS, CDR2 YYNGEE. This CDR3 is built from 14 residues. CDR3 sequence reads: CASSEGLSDEKLFF. The CDR3 DNA is TGTGCCAGCAGCGAAGGATTATCGGATGAAAAACTGTTTTTT.

Regarding this clone: A much larger clone sits a single nucleotide away, making a read error possible. The rearrangement links TRBV30 to TRBJ2-5; 7 positions agree with TRBD1. V shed 4 bases, J shed 9 bases, and the junction held 14 bases outside the gene matches. The CDR3 runs to 14 residues. CDR1 and CDR2 from the germline V gene are GTSNPN and SVGIG (reference sequence). The DNA for the CDR3 is TGTGCCTGGACCACAGGGGACGCCAAGAGAGCCCAGTACTTC. As protein: CAWTTGDAKRAQYF.

The chain links TRBV7-8 to TRBJ2-2, with D hard to call. In germline, CDR1 is SGHVS, CDR2 FQNEAQ. V was shortened by 4 bases and J by 6 bases, with 9 bases between the two germline ends. The CDR3 contains 13 residues. CDR3: CASSWTPAGELFF. The CDR3 DNA follows: TGTGCCAGCAGCTGGACCCCTGCCGGGGAGCTGTTTTTT.

The J gene is TRBJ2-7, the V gene TRBV18; D possibly corresponds to TRBD2 (7 bases). Germline CDR1 KGHSH, CDR2 LQKENI. Trimming took 0 bases from V and 2 from J, leaving 20 bases between them. This CDR3 contains 18 residues. In nucleotides, the CDR3 is TGTGCCAGCTCACCACCGGGGGCGGTCGCGGGGGCAACCTACGAGCAGTACTTC. Translation gives CASSPPGAVAGATYEQYF.

This sequence joins TRBV11-2 and TRBJ2-2; TRBD2 aligns across 11 bases. Germline values: CDR1 SGHAT, CDR2 FQNNGV. With 5 bases clipped from V and 5 bases from J, the junction kept 4 bases outside the gene matches. The CDR3 has 15 amino acids. DNA for the CDR3: TGTGCCAGCAGCCTGCCTAGCGGGAGGACCGGGGAGCTGTTTTTT. This translates into CASSLPSGRTGELFF. Filled out from reference TRBV11-2 and TRBJ2-2, the complete variable domain reads EAGVAQSPRYKIIEKRQSVAFWCNPISGHATLYWYQQILGQGPKLLIQFQNNGVVDDSQLPKDRFSAERLKGVDSTLKIQPAKLEDSAVYLCASSLPSGRTGELFFGEGSRLTVL.

The chain uses TRBV18 and TRBJ1-4; D possibly corresponds to TRBD1 (5 bases). This CDR3 spans 15 amino acids. The V and J ends lost 2 bases and 7 bases respectively, with 14 bases between them. Germline V gene lookup returns CDR1 KGHSH and CDR2 LQKENI. Here the CDR3 DNA reads TGTGCCAGCTCACCAAAGGAAGGGGCCGGTGAAAAACTGTTTTTT. Its translation is CASSPKEGAGEKLFF.

Here the CDR3 reads CSVEPGLRNTEAFF. The CDR3 nucleotides are TGCAGCGTAGAGCCGGGACTGAGGAACACTGAAGCTTTCTTT. The V gene is TRBV29-1, the J gene TRBJ1-1; D is perhaps TRBD1 (5 bases). Germline CDR1 is SQVTM and CDR2 is ANQGSEA. The CDR3 has 14 residues. Trimming left V 6 bases short and J 1 base short, with 15 bases between.

The chain combines TRBV5-1 with TRBJ1-1; no definite D call. V lost 1 base and J 6 bases, leaving 10 bases between the germline ends. Germline V gene data show CDR1 as SGHRS and CDR2 as YFSETQ. This CDR3 spans 13 amino acids. The CDR3 loop reads CASSLRKASEAFF. The CDR3 DNA reads as TGCGCCAGCAGCTTGAGGAAAGCGTCTGAAGCTTTCTTT.

This clone came up once. The chain joins TRBV28 to TRBJ1-1; D is ambiguous. Germline CDR1 is MDHEN and CDR2 is SYDVKM. V was shortened by 4 bases and J by 0 bases, with 12 bases between the two germline ends. The CDR3 contains 15 residues. CDR3 in DNA: TGTGCCAGCAGTTCCTCCGGACTGCTGAACACTGAAGCTTTCTTT. It encodes CASSSSGLLNTEAFF.

The CDR3 coding sequence is TGCGCCAGCAGCTCCGGCGGGAGTGTTGAGCAGTACTTC. Translation: CASSSGGSVEQYF. The V call is TRBV5-1, the J call TRBJ2-7; 7 nucleotides match TRBD2. The CDR3 has 13 residues. Germline CDR1 and CDR2: SGHRS and YFSETQ. Trimming cost V 3 bases and J 7 bases; bases outside gene matches: 7.

V is TRBV5-1 and J is TRBJ2-2; 7 bases are shared with TRBD2. The CDR3 has 17 residues. The germline gives CDR1 SGHRS, CDR2 YFSETQ. Trimming cost V 4 bases and J 2 bases; bases outside gene matches: 11. CDR3 loop: CASSRQTSDTNTGELFF. The CDR3 DNA reads as TGCGCCAGCAGCCGACAAACTAGCGATACAAACACCGGGGAGCTGTTTTTT. The variable domain in full, with the rest retrieved from reference TRBV5-1 and TRBJ2-2, is KAGVTQTPRYLIKTRGQQVTLSCSPISGHRSVSWYQQTPGQGLQFLFEYFSETQRNKGNFPGRFSGRQFSNSRSEMNVSTLELGDSALYLCASSRQTSDTNTGELFFGEGSRLTVL.

With respect to this clone: At one end the junction does not follow the germline gene, possibly because of a read error. Other DNA sequences in this specimen translate into the identical CDR3. The genes are TRBV6-6 and TRBJ1-1; D not resolved. From germline, CDR1 is MNHNY and CDR2 SVGAGI (reference sequence). The CDR3 covers 13 residues. CDR3 bases: TGTGCCAGCAACCCTGCAGGAAACACTGAAGCCTTCTTT. Its translation is CASNPAGNTEAFF.

Here the CDR3 DNA reads TGTGCCAGCAGCTTTGGACAGATCGGTGGGAATGAGCAGTTCTTC. As protein: CASSFGQIGGNEQFF. This chain connects TRBV7-2 to TRBJ2-1, with a possible D match to TRBD1 (6 bases). With 3 bases removed from V and 7 bases from J, the gap between germline ends came to 16 bases. The CDR3 totals 15 residues. Germline lookup yields CDR1 SGHTA and CDR2 FQGNSA.

The gene calls are TRBV2 and TRBJ1-4; D gene unclear. This CDR3 is built from 13 residues. CDR1 and CDR2 (germline): SNHLY, FYNNEI. V was cut by 4 bases and J by 8 bases, with 11 bases left in between. The CDR3 reads CASSGSGHEKLFF. The CDR3 DNA reads as TGTGCCAGCAGTGGGTCAGGCCACGAAAAACTGTTTTTT.

This chain uses TRBV6-1 with TRBJ2-7; D remains ambiguous. The V gene's germline CDR1 is MNHNS and CDR2 SASEGT. This CDR3 has 15 residues. V lost 3 bases to trimming and J lost 4 bases, with 16 bases between them. CDR3 residues: CASSDSHPARYEQYF. CDR3 bases: TGTGCCAGCAGTGACTCGCATCCCGCTAGATACGAGCAGTACTTC.

The rearrangement uses TRBV5-4 and TRBJ1-2; no clear D. The CDR3 is 14 residues long. V lost 1 base, J lost 0 bases, and 7 bases lay in between. Germline V gene lookup returns CDR1 SGHNT and CDR2 YYREEE (reference sequence). CDR3 sequence: CASSLSQANYGYTF. In nucleotides, the CDR3 is TGTGCCAGCAGCTTGTCCCAGGCTAACTATGGCTACACCTTC.

On this clone itself: A junction end diverges from the germline sequence, so it may reflect a read error. The genes are TRBV5-1 and TRBJ2-2; TRBD2 might be the D (6 bases). Germline loops: CDR1 SGHRS, CDR2 YFSETQ. The CDR3 consists of 16 residues. The chain's CDR3 is CASSLLGLANTGELFF. DNA of the CDR3: TGCGCCAGCAGCTTGCTGGGACTGGCGAATACCGGGGAGCTGTTTTTT.

The rearrangement uses TRBV5-4 and TRBJ1-2, with D perhaps matching TRBD1 (5 bases). The germline CDR1 and CDR2 sequences are SGHNT and YYREEE (reference sequence). V lost 2 bases to trimming and J lost 4 bases, with 15 bases between them. This CDR3 has 15 residues. CDR3 in amino acids: CASSFGQGGPYGYTF. CDR3 DNA: TGTGCCAGCAGCTTTGGGCAGGGAGGACCCTATGGCTACACCTTC.

The J gene is TRBJ1-2, the V gene TRBV4-3; tentative D call: TRBD1 (6 bases). CDR1 is LGHNA, CDR2 YSLEER, per germline. The ends were cut back, 0 bases at V and 4 bases at J, with 9 bases in the middle. The CDR3 is 14 residues long. The CDR3 region is CASSQERGFYGYTF. In DNA form, the CDR3 reads TGCGCCAGCAGCCAAGAAAGGGGGTTCTATGGCTACACCTTC.

DNA of the CDR3: TGTGCCAGCAGCTTACTTGGGCGGGCCGAGCAGTACTTC. Protein product: CASSLLGRAEQYF. The gene calls are TRBV7-8 and TRBJ2-7, with a tentative D call TRBD2 (5 bases). CDR1 is SGHVS and CDR2 is FQNEAQ in the germline V gene. This CDR3 has 13 residues. V was shortened by 2 bases and J by 6 bases, with 11 bases between the two germline ends.